This TCR beta chain was retrieved from a study of OX40 agonist ivuxolimab in advanced cancers. The V gene's germline CDR1 is LNHDA and CDR2 SQIVND (reference sequence). V was trimmed by 6 bases and J by 4 bases, leaving 17 bases between them. The CDR3 contains 15 residues. Sequenced by immunoSEQ multiplex PCR; TCRdb stores in-frame clones only, minus some. The sample holds tens of thousands of clones, 75% to 90% seen once. The sequencing here drew on CD4+ or CD8+ T cells sorted from blood, taken in a trial of the OX40 agonist ivuxolimab. The rearrangement links TRBV19 to TRBJ2-3; D remains unclear. The origin of this receptor is an adult with an advanced solid tumor such as melanoma, head and neck, liver or kidney cancer. The chain's CDR3 is CASSPGDRWADTQYF. The DNA of the CDR3 is TGTGCCAGTAGCCCGGGTGATCGATGGGCAGATACGCAGTATTTT.